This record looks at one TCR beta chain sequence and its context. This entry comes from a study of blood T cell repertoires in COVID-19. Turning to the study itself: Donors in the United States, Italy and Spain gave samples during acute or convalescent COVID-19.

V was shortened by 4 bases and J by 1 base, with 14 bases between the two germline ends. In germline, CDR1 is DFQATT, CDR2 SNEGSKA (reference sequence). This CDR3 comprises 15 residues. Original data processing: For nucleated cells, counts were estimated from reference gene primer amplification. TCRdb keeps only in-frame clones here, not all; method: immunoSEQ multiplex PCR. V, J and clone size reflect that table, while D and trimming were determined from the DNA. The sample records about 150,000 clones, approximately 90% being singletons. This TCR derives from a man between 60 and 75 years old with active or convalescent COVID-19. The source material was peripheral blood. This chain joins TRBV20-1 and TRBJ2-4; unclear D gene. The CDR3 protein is CSAIDQQAAKNIQYF. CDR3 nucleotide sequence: TGCAGTGCTATTGATCAACAAGCGGCCAAAAACATTCAGTACTTC.